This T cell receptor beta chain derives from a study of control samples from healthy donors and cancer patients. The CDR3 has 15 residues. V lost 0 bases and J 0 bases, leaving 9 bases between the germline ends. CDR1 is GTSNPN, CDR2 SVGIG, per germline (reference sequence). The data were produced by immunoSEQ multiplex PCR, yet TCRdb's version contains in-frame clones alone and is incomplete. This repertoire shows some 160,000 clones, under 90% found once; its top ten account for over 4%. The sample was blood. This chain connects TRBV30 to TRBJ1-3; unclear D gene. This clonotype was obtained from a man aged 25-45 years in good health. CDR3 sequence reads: CAWSVGTASGNTIYF. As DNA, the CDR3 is TGTGCCTGGAGTGTAGGAACAGCCTCTGGAAACACCATATATTTT.